This T cell receptor beta chain was identified in a study of radiotherapy plus CTLA-4 blockade in lung cancer. Germline assignment: CDR1 SGHRS and CDR2 YFSETQ. Trimming shortened V by 2 bases and J by 0 bases, and 9 bases separated the two germline ends. This CDR3 contains 14 residues. Method: immunoSEQ multiplex PCR; TCRdb's copy keeps in-frame clones and lacks some. The data contain fewer than 85,000 clones, about 88% of them singletons. This clonotype was sampled from a human donor with non-small cell lung cancer who had stable disease on radiotherapy plus ipilimumab. V gene TRBV5-1 combines with J gene TRBJ2-7, with D maybe TRBD2 (7 bases). Sequenced here: peripheral blood, sampled from a patient treated with radiotherapy plus ipilimumab. As DNA, the CDR3 is TGCGCCAGCAGCTTCGGGGGGCCCTCCTACGAGCAGTACTTC. This sequence encodes CASSFGGPSYEQYF.